These 3 T cell receptor beta chains were all obtained from the same sample, sequenced in a study of cytomegalovirus exposure and HLA in healthy donors. PCR was performed using 60 Vbeta and 13 Jbeta primers. Measured with immunoSEQ multiplex PCR; TCRdb has only the in-frame clones, and not every one. Of about 140,000 clones in the sample, roughly 80% are singletons; the top ten hold almost 2.5%. What was sequenced was PBMCs. Source of these receptors: a boy younger than 10 in good health and CMV-seronegative.

This chain links TRBV9 with TRBJ2-3; D remains unclear. CDR1 SGDLS and CDR2 YYNGEE come from the germline V gene. This CDR3 is 16 amino acids long. Trimming removed 0 bases at V and 2 bases at J, with 13 bases between. The CDR3 protein is CASSVGVAGTTDTQYF. CDR3 nucleotides: TGTGCCAGCAGCGTAGGTGTGGCAGGAACCACAGATACGCAGTATTTT.

V gene TRBV4-2 combines with J gene TRBJ1-2, with TRBD1 as a possible D gene (6 bases). The CDR3 spans 15 residues. Looked up from germline, CDR1 is LGHNA and CDR2 is YNFKEQ. V lost 1 base and J lost 8, with 17 bases in between. CDR3: CASSQGNRVLYGYTF. DNA of the CDR3: TGTGCCAGCAGCCAAGGTAACAGGGTCCTTTACGGCTACACCTTC.

The rearrangement uses TRBV6-1 and TRBJ2-7; the D gene is possibly TRBD1 (6 bases). Germline V lookup: CDR1 MNHNS, CDR2 SASEGT. This CDR3 has 14 residues. V was shortened by 8 bases and J by 2 bases, with 16 bases between the two germline ends. CDR3 DNA sequence: TGTGCCAGCCTCTACAGGGTCGGAACCTACGAGCAGTACTTC. This encodes CASLYRVGTYEQYF.